This T cell receptor beta chain emerged from a study of human T cells and chemical hapten exposure. Study-level results: With regard to DPC sensitization, TCRs above 1 in 1000 frequency did not change. Significantly more large CDR3 similarity clusters arose among expanded TCRs than among controls.

The time point is: patch test 1, 2 weeks after DPC sensitization. Indicated treatment: therapeutic diphenylcyclopropenone sensitization with weekly scalp DPC. Notes on this clonotype: Antigen: not known.

Unique molecular identifiers were attached to individual cDNA molecules within the library. TCRdb used MiXCR to reprocess the RACE reads, holding one entry per CDR3 protein. The data contain around 380,000 distinct CDR3 sequences, approximately 5.1% of them singletons. This CDR3 spans 15 amino acids. The V end lost 0 bases, the J end lost 0 bases, and 10 bases lay between the germline ends. CDR1 and CDR2 from the germline V gene are SGHDT and YYEEEE. The specimen comprised whole blood, sampled in connection with sensitization to the hapten diphenylcyclopropenone (DPC). This clonotype was obtained from a woman between 50 and 59 years old with alopecia areata. Some clones in this sample may be carry-over from other donors' samples. The chain has TRBV5-6 and TRBJ2-7; D unresolved. The CDR3, as DNA: TGTGCCAGCAGCTTGGGGCAGTTCTCCTCCTACGAGCAGTACTTC. Its protein is CASSLGQFSSYEQYF.